Shown below are 8 T cell receptor beta chains from a single sample sequenced in a study of human T cells and chemical hapten exposure. Time point here: patch test 2, 6 weeks after DPC sensitization. Treatment of the sample: therapeutic diphenylcyclopropenone sensitization with weekly scalp DPC. Each CDR3 protein is one row after TCRdb ran MiXCR on the RACE reads. The sample consists of around 69,000 distinct CDR3 sequences, 8.5% of them appearing once. The input for sequencing was whole blood, taken in connection with sensitization to the hapten diphenylcyclopropenone (DPC). The receptor source for this set is a woman aged 45-59 years with alopecia areata. Some clones in this sample may be carry-over from other donors' samples.

This clonotype was seen many times. The genes are TRBV3-1 and TRBJ1-4, with D perhaps matching TRBD1 (5 bases). Germline V gene sequence: CDR1 LGHDT, CDR2 YNNKEL (reference sequence). This CDR3 has 14 amino acids. Between the trimmed V and J ends, which lost 2 bases and 3 bases, there was a span of 7 bases. The CDR3 here is CASSQRTSNEKLFF. For the CDR3, the DNA is TGTGCCAGCAGCCAACGGACATCTAATGAAAAACTGTTTTTT.

The J gene is TRBJ2-7, the V gene TRBV11-2, with D possibly being TRBD1 (6 bases). The CDR3 sequence is 14 residues long. Trimming stripped 4 bases from V and 2 bases from J, with 12 bases between. CDR1 SGHAT and CDR2 FQNNGV come from the germline V gene. The CDR3 loop reads CASSSGTQAYEQYF. In DNA, the CDR3 is TGTGCCAGCAGCTCGGGGACACAAGCCTACGAGCAGTACTTC.

This clonotype was counted at least ten times. V usage is TRBV12-3 or TRBV12-4 and J usage is TRBJ1-1; no reliable D call. This CDR3 is built from 15 residues. Between the trimmed V and J ends, which lost 5 bases and 0 bases, there was a span of 13 bases. The CDR3 DNA reads TGTGCCAGCAGTACTCACTCAGCTCTGAACACTGAAGCTTTCTTT. It yields the protein CASSTHSALNTEAFF.

The chain links TRBV6-1 to TRBJ1-1; TRBD1 matches 7 bases. The J segment lost 4 bases and the V segment lost 3 bases, leaving 5 bases of the junction unmatched. Per the germline V gene, CDR1 is MNHNS and CDR2 is SASEGT. The CDR3 is made up of 14 amino acids. The CDR3: CASSERQGPTEAFF. DNA of the CDR3: TGTGCCAGCAGTGAGAGACAGGGCCCCACTGAAGCTTTCTTT.

This clonotype was counted at least ten times. The chain combines TRBV6-1 with TRBJ1-2; D uncertain. The length of the CDR3 is 15 residues. The V gene lost 5 bases and the J gene lost 3 bases, with 16 bases spanning the gap. Germline loops: CDR1 MNHNS, CDR2 SASEGT. The CDR3 region is CASSYSRHPDYGYTF. CDR3 sequence (DNA): TGTGCCAGCAGTTACAGTAGACACCCTGACTATGGCTACACCTTC.

This chain connects TRBV27 to TRBJ2-2; D gene uncertain. The CDR3 consists of 12 residues. The V gene lost 5 bases and the J gene lost 7 bases, with 8 bases spanning the gap. Germline V gene data show CDR1 as MNHEY and CDR2 as SMNVEV (reference sequence). The CDR3 sequence is CASSPLNGELFF. The DNA for the CDR3 is TGTGCCAGCAGTCCACTCAACGGGGAGCTGTTTTTT.

This clonotype came up a few times. This chain joins TRBV12-3 or TRBV12-4 and TRBJ2-2, with TRBD2 matching over 12 bases. The CDR3 runs to 15 residues. V lost 5 bases to trimming and J lost 7 bases; unmatched junction nucleotides: 5. Here the CDR3 DNA reads TGTGCCAGCAGTCATACTAGCGGGAGGATCGGGGAGCTGTTTTTT. Protein product: CASSHTSGRIGELFF.

The chain carries TRBV27 and TRBJ2-4, with a possible D match to TRBD1 (6 bases). The CDR3 is 16 amino acids. V shed 5 bases and J shed 0 bases, with 14 bases lying between them. CDR1 is MNHEY and CDR2 is SMNVEV in the germline V gene (reference sequence). CDR3 sequence: CASSVTQGRAKNIQYF. The CDR3 nucleotides read TGTGCCAGCAGTGTCACACAGGGCAGAGCCAAAAACATTCAGTACTTC.